These 30 T cell receptor beta chains originate from one sample sequenced in a study of CD8+CD57+ T cells in acquired aplastic anemia (dated by TCRdb to between 2017 and 2018). The instrument was an Illumina HiSeq 2000. Genomic DNA served as template for TCR beta VDJ combination and CDR3 sequence profiling. TCRdb reprocessed the public reads (quality trimming at Q25 with fastp, clone calling with MiXCR) and kept in-frame beta chains. Every entry covers one CDR3 protein and lists the most common genes and DNA from its rows. Recorded for this sample are 160,000 or so distinct CDR3 sequences; 45% to 55% of them occurred a single time. The ten largest clones add up to over 0.95% of the sample. Flow cytometry had shown CD8+CD57+ cell expansion in the patients selected for sequencing. Specimen: sorted CD4+, CD8+, or CD8+CD57+ T cells (not recorded which) from PBMCs. Source of these receptors: a human donor with aplastic anemia.

This clonotype has just one count. The V gene is TRBV7-2, the J gene TRBJ2-5, with D perhaps TRBD1 (5 bases). Germline V CDR1 and CDR2: SGHTA, FQGNSA. Deletions cut 6 bases from V and 3 bases from J, with 11 bases between. The CDR3 runs to 13 residues. The chain's CDR3 is CASRRPGKETQYF. The CDR3, as DNA: TGTGCCAGCAGGAGACCAGGGAAAGAGACCCAGTACTTC.

Worth noting for this clonotype: One end of the junction is discordant with germline, which a read error may explain. The J gene is TRBJ1-6, the V gene TRBV2; D is perhaps TRBD1 (5 bases). The CDR3 has 17 residues. Looked up from germline, CDR1 is SNHLY and CDR2 is FYNNEI. DNA of the CDR3: TGTGCCACTACCCACGGTGGGGCTAGCTCCTATAACTCACCCCTCCACTTT. Translating gives CATTHGGASSYNSPLHF.

This clonotype was picked up many times. The genes are TRBV5-1 and TRBJ2-2, with D hard to call. CDR1 and CDR2 from the germline V gene are SGHRS and YFSETQ. The length of the CDR3 is 12 residues. V lost 10 bases, J lost 1 base, and 8 bases lay in between. CDR3 amino acids: CASAMNTGELFF. The CDR3, as DNA: TGCGCCTCCGCGATGAACACCGGGGAGCTGTTTTTT.

The V call is TRBV29-1, the J call TRBJ1-2, with a possible D match to TRBD1 (5 bases). The CDR3 is 14 amino acids. V was pared by 4 bases and J by 1 base, with 13 bases between. Germline CDR1 reads SQVTM; CDR2 reads ANQGSEA. The CDR3 DNA reads TGCAGCGTTGTGGAAGGGGACTTTAACTATGGCTACACCTTC. Translated: CSVVEGDFNYGYTF.

The rearrangement uses TRBV20-1 and TRBJ2-3; 15 nucleotides agree with TRBD2. V dropped 4 bases and J dropped 6; count of bases not matched to a gene: 8. The CDR3 contains 16 residues. Germline values: CDR1 DFQATT, CDR2 SNEGSKA (reference sequence). CDR3 in amino acids: CSATRTSGGATDTQYF. Written as DNA, the CDR3 is TGCAGTGCTACCCGGACTAGCGGGGGGGCGACGGATACGCAGTATTTT.

This chain links TRBV12-3 or TRBV12-4 with TRBJ1-2, with a tentative D call TRBD1 (6 bases). The CDR3 loop spans 14 amino acids. V was shortened by 5 bases and J by 4 bases, with 14 bases between the two germline ends. CDR3 protein: CASSAVRGAYGYTF. For the CDR3, the DNA is TGTGCCAGCAGTGCGGTGCGGGGGGCCTATGGCTACACCTTC.

This clonotype occurred many times. The chain has TRBV4-2 and TRBJ2-7; TRBD2 matches 9 bases. V shed 0 bases and J 5 bases; nucleotides not matched to a gene: 8. Germline CDR1 and CDR2: LGHNA and YNFKEQ. The CDR3 is made up of 16 amino acids. This CDR3 reads CASSQDVAGGRDEQYF. CDR3 nucleotide sequence: TGTGCCAGCAGCCAAGACGTGGCGGGGGGGCGCGACGAGCAGTACTTC.

This clonotype has at least ten counts. The J gene is TRBJ1-3, the V gene TRBV9; possible D gene TRBD1, 5 bases. CDR1 and CDR2 (germline): SGDLS, YYNGEE. V lost 3 bases, J lost 0 bases, and 13 bases lay in between. The CDR3 contains 16 residues. The CDR3 region is CASSDRQIRSGNTIYF. The CDR3 coding sequence is TGTGCCAGCAGCGATAGACAGATTCGCTCTGGAAACACCATATATTTT. Full variable domain (remainder filled in from reference TRBV9 and TRBJ1-3): DSGVTQTPKHLITATGQRVTLRCSPRSGDLSVYWYQQSLDQGLQFLIQYYNGEERAKGNILERFSAQQFPDLHSELNLSSLELGDSALYFCASSDRQIRSGNTIYFGEGSWLTVV.

A remark on this clonotype: The germline gene is not matched at one end of the junction; a read error may be the cause. This sequence joins TRBV7-3 and TRBJ1-1, with D unresolved. This CDR3 region has 13 residues. CDR1 SGHTA and CDR2 FQGTGA come from the germline V gene. CDR3 sequence reads: CAGSQEGNTEAFF. CDR3 nucleotide sequence: TGTGCCGGCAGCCAGGAGGGGAACACTGAAGCTTTCTTT.

This clonotype has a count of ten or more. The V gene is TRBV12-3 or TRBV12-4, the J gene TRBJ1-2; D is perhaps TRBD1 (6 bases). Trimming took 4 bases from V and 5 from J, leaving 20 bases between them. The CDR3 loop spans 16 amino acids. The CDR3 here is CASSSQGSQARYGYTF. DNA for the CDR3: TGTGCCAGCAGTTCCCAGGGGTCCCAAGCTCGATATGGCTACACCTTC.

The chain links TRBV2 to TRBJ1-6; a possible D gene is TRBD1 (5 bases). V gave up 0 bases and J gave up 6 bases, with 9 bases separating them. CDR1 SNHLY and CDR2 FYNNEI come from the germline V gene. This CDR3 has 15 amino acids. The DNA of the CDR3 is TGTGCCAGCAGTGAAGCAGGGGACCTTAATTCACCCCTCCACTTT. Residues: CASSEAGDLNSPLHF.

At least ten counts were recorded for this clonotype. The rearrangement uses TRBV9 and TRBJ1-1; D gene uncertain. This CDR3 is 15 amino acids long. Germline lookup yields CDR1 SGDLS and CDR2 YYNGEE. The V gene lost 0 bases and the J gene lost 6 bases, with 15 bases spanning the gap. The CDR3: CASSVGVDASAEAFF. CDR3 sequence (DNA): TGTGCCAGCAGCGTAGGAGTAGACGCCTCCGCTGAAGCTTTCTTT.

A note on this clonotype: A much larger clone differs from this one at a single base, so this may be a read error. The V and J genes are TRBV5-6 and TRBJ1-5, with D possibly TRBD1 on 5 matching bases. The CDR3 totals 15 residues. Trimming left V 3 bases short and J 4 bases short, with 14 bases between. CDR1 and CDR2 (germline): SGHDT, YYEEEE. The chain's CDR3 is CASSSGVGANQPQHF. CDR3 coding DNA: TGTGCCAGCAGCTCCGGGGTCGGGGCGAATCAGCCCCAGCATTTT.

The V and J genes are TRBV19 and TRBJ2-7; TRBD1 matches 9 bases. The CDR3 spans 13 residues. Germline V gene lookup returns CDR1 LNHDA and CDR2 SQIVND (reference sequence). After removal of 10 bases from V and 3 bases from J, the junction contained 7 bases not matched to a gene. CDR3 in amino acids: CATAWTGDYEQYF. DNA of the CDR3: TGTGCCACCGCCTGGACAGGGGACTACGAGCAGTACTTC.

In its sample, this clonotype was seen a few times. The chain carries TRBV19 and TRBJ1-3; D call uncertain. CDR1 and CDR2 from the germline V gene are LNHDA and SQIVND (reference sequence). Trimming left V 8 bases short and J 4 bases short, with 9 bases between. The CDR3 is made up of 12 amino acids. The CDR3, as DNA: TGTGCCAGTGGTCCCCCGGGAAACACCATATATTTT. Protein: CASGPPGNTIYF. Full variable domain (outside the CDR3, taken from reference TRBV19 and TRBJ1-3): DGGITQSPKYLFRKEGQNVTLSCEQNLNHDAMYWYRQDPGQGLRLIYYSQIVNDFQKGDIAEGYSVSREKKESFPLTVTSAQKNPTAFYLCASGPPGNTIYFGEGSWLTVV.

The chain employs TRBV7-9 and TRBJ2-5; D is uncertain. Trimming took 1 base from V and 5 from J, leaving 5 bases between them. This CDR3 has 12 residues. Germline loops: CDR1 SEHNR, CDR2 FQNEAQ (reference sequence). The CDR3 sequence: CASSLGMETQYF. CDR3 bases: TGTGCCAGCAGCTTAGGGATGGAGACCCAGTACTTC.

Notes on this clonotype: A much larger clonotype is one base distant, so this may be a read error. The chain combines TRBV2 with TRBJ1-3; D gene ambiguous. Germline CDR1 is SNHLY and CDR2 is FYNNEI. This CDR3 contains 14 residues. The CDR3 sequence is CASSAELGGNAIYF. CDR3 DNA: TGTGCCAGCAGCGCCGAACTGGGCGGAAACGCCATATATTTT.

This clonotype was counted at least ten times. This chain joins TRBV19 and TRBJ2-3, with D perhaps matching TRBD1 (5 bases). Trimming left V 2 bases short and J 0 bases short, with 9 bases between. The germline CDR1 and CDR2 sequences are LNHDA and SQIVND (reference sequence). CDR3 length: 15 residues. CDR3 coding DNA: TGTGCCAGTAGTATAAGCAGGGTGAGCACAGATACGCAGTATTTT. Translated: CASSISRVSTDTQYF.

This clonotype appeared many times. This rearrangement joins TRBV4-1 to TRBJ1-1; D remains unclear. Germline CDR1 reads MGHRA; CDR2 reads YSYEKL. There are 11 residues in the CDR3. Trimming cost V 4 bases and J 10 bases, with 10 bases left between them. The CDR3 sequence is CASSPGVGAFF. The CDR3 region has the DNA TGCGCCAGCAGCCCCGGGGTAGGAGCTTTCTTT.

V is TRBV20-1 and J is TRBJ2-5; no definite D call. The CDR3 loop spans 9 amino acids. In germline, CDR1 is DFQATT, CDR2 SNEGSKA (reference sequence). V gave up 3 bases and J gave up 5 bases, with 1 base separating them. CDR3: CSARETQYF. Here the CDR3 DNA reads TGCAGTGCTAGGGAGACCCAGTACTTC.

V usage is TRBV7-9 and J usage is TRBJ1-5; D is possibly TRBD1 (5 bases). Looked up from germline, CDR1 is SEHNR and CDR2 is FQNEAQ (reference sequence). Trimming removed 0 bases at V and 5 bases at J, with 5 bases between. The CDR3 has 13 amino acids. The DNA of the CDR3 is TGTGCCAGCAGCTTAGCGGGGGATCAGCCCCAGCATTTT. The encoded protein is CASSLAGDQPQHF.

Ten or more counts support this clonotype. The chain links TRBV7-8 to TRBJ1-2; maybe TRBD1 (5 bases). The CDR3 spans 12 residues. The germline V gene encodes CDR1 SGHVS and CDR2 FQNEAQ. Trimming removed 3 bases at V and 3 bases at J, with 5 bases between. CDR3: CASSLTDYGYTF. DNA of the CDR3: TGTGCCAGCAGCTTGACAGACTATGGCTACACCTTC.

In this sample, this clonotype turned up many times. The chain carries TRBV20-1 and TRBJ1-2; D gene unclear. The V and J ends lost 5 bases and 4 bases respectively, with 8 bases between them. The CDR3 spans 11 residues. CDR1 is DFQATT and CDR2 is SNEGSKA in the germline V gene (reference sequence). The CDR3 loop reads CSALGGYGYTF. The DNA of the CDR3 is TGCAGTGCTCTGGGTGGCTATGGCTACACCTTC.

Details on this clonotype: A junction boundary mismatches the germline segment, possibly from a read error. The genes are TRBV6-4 and TRBJ2-1; no firm D call. The CDR3 runs 15 residues. CDR1 is MRHNA and CDR2 is SNTAGT in the germline V gene. The CDR3 DNA sequence: TGTGCCAGCAGTGACCACCCAGTCTCCTACAATGAGCAGCTCTTC. Protein: CASSDHPVSYNEQLF.

This CDR3 reads CATSSMGNQPQYF. Here the CDR3 DNA reads TGTGCCACCAGCAGTATGGGCAATCAGCCCCAGTACTTC. This chain uses TRBV15 with TRBJ2-5; D gene uncertain. V was trimmed by 3 bases and J by 9 bases, leaving 14 bases between them. CDR3 length: 13 residues. CDR1 is LNHNV, CDR2 YYDKDF, per germline (reference sequence).

This clonotype was picked up a small number of times. The CDR3 bases are TGTGCCAGCAGCTTTTCCTACGAGCAGTACTTC. Translation: CASSFSYEQYF. The V and J genes are TRBV7-9 and TRBJ2-7; D is uncertain. The CDR3 is 11 residues long. The V gene's germline CDR1 is SEHNR and CDR2 FQNEAQ (reference sequence). The V and J ends lost 3 bases and 1 base respectively, with 1 base between them.

This clonotype was recorded a few times. The chain uses TRBV27 and TRBJ2-2, with D unresolved. V lost 5 bases to trimming and J lost 3 bases, with 10 bases between them. From germline, CDR1 is MNHEY and CDR2 SMNVEV (reference sequence). The CDR3 runs 14 residues. CDR3 DNA sequence: TGTGCCAGCAGTCCTCACTCGGACACCGGGGAGCTGTTTTTT. It codes for CASSPHSDTGELFF.

This rearrangement joins TRBV10-3 to TRBJ1-2; 7 bases match TRBD1. With 0 bases clipped from V and 4 bases from J, the junction kept 5 bases outside the gene matches. CDR3 size: 15 residues. Germline V gene sequence: CDR1 ENHRY, CDR2 SYGVKD. The CDR3 loop is CAISESGGSPYGYTF. The CDR3 nucleotides are TGTGCCATCAGTGAGTCAGGGGGCAGTCCCTATGGCTACACCTTC.

Only one count was recorded for this clonotype. The gene calls are TRBV24-1 and TRBJ2-2; D is unresolved. V lost 2 bases to trimming and J lost 0 bases, with 12 bases between them. Germline V gene sequence: CDR1 KGHDR, CDR2 SFDVKD. The CDR3 loop spans 17 amino acids. CDR3 amino acids: CATSDSANPSNTGELFF. CDR3 DNA: TGTGCCACCAGTGATTCAGCAAACCCCTCGAACACCGGGGAGCTGTTTTTT.

V usage is TRBV7-6 and J usage is TRBJ2-2; TRBD1 matches at 7 bases. Germline V CDR1 and CDR2: SGHVS, FNYEAQ. V shed 8 bases and J 3 bases; nucleotides not matched to a gene: 9. This CDR3 spans 15 amino acids. The CDR3 DNA sequence: TGTGCCAGCGGAAAAATCGACAGGGACACCGGGGAGCTGTTTTTT. This encodes CASGKIDRDTGELFF.